This T cell receptor (beta chain) was found in a study of shared clonotypes between healthy human individuals. Study-level results: Rarefaction gave evidence that sorted-subset sequencing remained incomplete despite large depth. Generation probabilities were higher for clonotypes shared across all four sorted-subset donors than for unshared ones.

A word on this clone: The target antigen is unknown.

Terminally differentiated effector memory CD45RA+ cells were excluded by CCR7 positive selection of CD45RO-negative cells. Nashville, Tennessee was home to all donors, each a Caucasian adult. CDR3 length: 12 residues. In germline, CDR1 is SQVTM, CDR2 ANQGSEA. V shed 4 bases and J shed 6 bases, with 9 bases lying between them. Produced via immunoSEQ multiplex PCR; TCRdb's table is partial and in-frame only. The sample lists millions of clones, about 95% seen once, with about 1.1% in the top ten. The sequence came from a man younger than 30 in good health. The gene calls are TRBV29-1 and TRBJ1-4; D unclear. The sample taken for sequencing was naive CD8+ T cells sorted from blood. The CDR3 here is CSVADDHEKLFF. CDR3 DNA sequence: TGCAGCGTTGCGGACGACCATGAAAAACTGTTTTTT.